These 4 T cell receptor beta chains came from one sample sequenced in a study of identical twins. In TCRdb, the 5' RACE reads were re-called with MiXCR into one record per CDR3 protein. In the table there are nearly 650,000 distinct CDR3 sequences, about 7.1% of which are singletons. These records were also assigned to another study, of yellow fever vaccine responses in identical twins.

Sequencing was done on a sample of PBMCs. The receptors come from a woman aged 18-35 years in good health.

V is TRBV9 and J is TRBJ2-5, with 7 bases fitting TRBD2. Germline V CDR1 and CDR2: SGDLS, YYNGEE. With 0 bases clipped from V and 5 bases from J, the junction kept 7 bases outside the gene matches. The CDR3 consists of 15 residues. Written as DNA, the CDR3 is TGTGCCAGCAGCGTAGTTGGCGGGGGAGGGGAGACCCAGTACTTC. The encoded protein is CASSVVGGGGETQYF. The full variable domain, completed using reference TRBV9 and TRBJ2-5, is DSGVTQTPKHLITATGQRVTLRCSPRSGDLSVYWYQQSLDQGLQFLIQYYNGEERAKGNILERFSAQQFPDLHSELNLSSLELGDSALYFCASSVVGGGGETQYFGPGTRLLVL.

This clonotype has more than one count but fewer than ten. The CDR3 DNA sequence: TGTGCCAGCAGCCCCCGGGCGGGAGTAAGCACCGGGGAGCTGTTTTTT. Translating it yields CASSPRAGVSTGELFF. The V call is TRBV7-8, the J call TRBJ2-2; 7 positions agree with TRBD2. This CDR3 has 16 residues. Germline CDR1 is SGHVS and CDR2 is FQNEAQ. The junction had 10 bases not matched to a gene; V was cut back by 5 bases and J by 4 bases.

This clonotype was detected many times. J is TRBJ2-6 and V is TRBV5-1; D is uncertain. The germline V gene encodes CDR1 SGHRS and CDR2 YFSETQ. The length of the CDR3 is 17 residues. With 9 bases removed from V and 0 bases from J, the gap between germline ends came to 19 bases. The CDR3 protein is CAIFIRRWYSGANVLTF. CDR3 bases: TGCGCCATCTTCATCAGGCGGTGGTACTCTGGGGCCAACGTCCTGACTTTC.

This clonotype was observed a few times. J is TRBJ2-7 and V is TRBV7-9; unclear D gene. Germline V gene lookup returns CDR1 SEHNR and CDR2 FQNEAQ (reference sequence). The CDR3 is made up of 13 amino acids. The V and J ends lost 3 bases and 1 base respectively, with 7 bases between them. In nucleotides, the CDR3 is TGTGCCAGCAGCTTGGCCAAGTCCTACGAGCAGTACTTC. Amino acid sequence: CASSLAKSYEQYF.